One sample yielded the 25 T cell receptor beta chains listed below, sequenced in a study of OX40 agonist ivuxolimab in advanced cancers. The assay was immunoSEQ multiplex PCR, and TCRdb's table has in-frame clones only and misses some. This sample has roughly 25,000 clones; 65% to 90% occur once, and the top ten carry about a third. Sequences were derived from CD4+ or CD8+ T cells sorted from blood, sampled in a trial of the OX40 agonist ivuxolimab. The receptor source for this set is an adult with an advanced solid tumor such as melanoma, head and neck, liver or kidney cancer.

V gene TRBV14 combines with J gene TRBJ2-2; D possibly corresponds to TRBD1 (7 bases). Trimming shortened V by 3 bases and J by 2 bases, and 13 bases separated the two germline ends. The germline gives CDR1 SGHDN, CDR2 FVKESK. The CDR3 has 16 residues. CDR3 region: CASSHGGQINTGELFF. Written as DNA, the CDR3 is TGTGCCAGCAGCCACGGGGGACAGATCAACACCGGGGAGCTGTTTTTT.

The chain has TRBV13 and TRBJ2-7; 9 positions match TRBD2. The V gene end was trimmed by 1 base and the J gene end by 2 bases; junction bases not matched to a gene: 9. This CDR3 has 17 amino acids. Germline V gene lookup returns CDR1 PRHDT and CDR2 FYEKMQ (reference sequence). DNA of the CDR3: TGTGCCAGCAGCTTAGAAGGTTCGGCTAGCGGGACCTACGAGCAGTACTTC. It codes for CASSLEGSASGTYEQYF.

The chain is built from TRBV5-5 and TRBJ2-2; TRBD1 matches at 7 bases. Trimming cost V 3 bases and J 4 bases; bases outside gene matches: 6. The CDR3 sequence is 15 residues long. The germline V gene encodes CDR1 SGHKS and CDR2 YYEKEE (reference sequence). This CDR3 reads CASSSDRAFTGELFF. Here the CDR3 DNA reads TGTGCCAGCAGCTCCGACAGGGCGTTCACCGGGGAGCTGTTTTTT.

V is TRBV5-1 and J is TRBJ2-7; 7 bases fit TRBD2. Trimming cost V 2 bases and J 2 bases; bases outside gene matches: 4. The CDR3 loop spans 14 amino acids. CDR1 is SGHRS, CDR2 YFSETQ, per germline. The CDR3 sequence is CASSFGGGPYEQYF. DNA for the CDR3: TGCGCCAGCAGCTTTGGGGGAGGGCCCTACGAGCAGTACTTC.

The chain uses TRBV7-9 and TRBJ2-1; 9 bases align to TRBD2. CDR1 is SEHNR, CDR2 FQNEAQ, per germline (reference sequence). The CDR3 is 14 amino acids. V dropped 5 bases and J dropped 3; count of bases not matched to a gene: 2. CDR3 loop: CASSLSGSYNEQFF. The CDR3 DNA sequence: TGTGCCAGCAGCCTTAGCGGGAGCTACAATGAGCAGTTCTTC. Full variable domain (outside the CDR3, taken from reference TRBV7-9 and TRBJ2-1): DTGVSQNPRHKITKRGQNVTFRCDPISEHNRLYWYRQTLGQGPEFLTYFQNEAQLEKSRLLSDRFSAERPKGSFSTLEIQRTEQGDSAMYLCASSLSGSYNEQFFGPGTRLTVL.

The chain joins TRBV29-1 to TRBJ2-7; tentative D call: TRBD2 (6 bases). The CDR3 is 16 amino acids. Between the trimmed V and J ends, which lost 5 bases and 0 bases, there was a span of 20 bases. CDR1 and CDR2 from the germline V gene are SQVTM and ANQGSEA. CDR3 nucleotide sequence: TGCAGCGTTTTGGCCCCGGAGGAGGGGAGCTCCTACGAGCAGTACTTC. Protein sequence: CSVLAPEEGSSYEQYF.

The V and J genes are TRBV28 and TRBJ2-5, with TRBD2 identical over 8 bases. Germline CDR1 and CDR2: MDHEN and SYDVKM. The CDR3 runs to 16 residues. With 8 bases clipped from V and 6 bases from J, the junction kept 17 bases outside the gene matches. The CDR3 coding sequence is TGTGCCAGCGCCCATTTCGTTAGAGCGGGAGTCCAGACCCAGTACTTC. Translation gives CASAHFVRAGVQTQYF.

The chain is built from TRBV9 and TRBJ2-3; 11 bases are a match to TRBD2. J was trimmed by 3 bases and V by 4 bases; bases with no gene match: 10. The CDR3 has 17 residues. The germline V gene encodes CDR1 SGDLS and CDR2 YYNGEE. The CDR3 region is CASSPWDSGRVTDTQYF. CDR3 sequence (DNA): TGTGCCAGCAGCCCGTGGGATAGCGGGAGGGTAACAGATACGCAGTATTTT.

This rearrangement joins TRBV7-8 to TRBJ2-5, with D perhaps being TRBD1 or TRBD2 (5 bases each). CDR1 and CDR2 from the germline V gene are SGHVS and FQNEAQ. The V end was cut by 5 bases, the J end by 5 bases, with 15 bases between. CDR3 length: 14 residues. The CDR3 here is CASSRDGRWETQYF. The CDR3 nucleotides read TGTGCCAGCAGCCGGGACGGACGGTGGGAGACCCAGTACTTC.

V and J are TRBV19 and TRBJ2-1; 8 bases fit TRBD2. The germline V gene has CDR1 LNHDA and CDR2 SQIVND (reference sequence). The V and J ends lost 5 bases and 7 bases, in that order; junction bases with no gene match: 10. The length of the CDR3 is 15 residues. This CDR3 is CASSGTGGPRNEQFF. The DNA for the CDR3 is TGTGCCAGTAGTGGTACGGGGGGGCCGCGGAATGAGCAGTTCTTC.

The chain links TRBV9 to TRBJ1-4; D call uncertain. Germline lookup yields CDR1 SGDLS and CDR2 YYNGEE. Trimming stripped 0 bases from V and 8 bases from J, with 11 bases between. This CDR3 region has 14 residues. The CDR3 sequence is CASSVGGVREKLFF. Written as DNA, the CDR3 is TGTGCCAGCAGCGTAGGTGGGGTTCGGGAAAAACTGTTTTTT.

The chain joins TRBV9 to TRBJ1-2; D gene uncertain. This CDR3 is 16 amino acids long. Between the trimmed V and J ends, which lost 0 bases and 5 bases, there was a span of 17 bases. Germline CDR1 is SGDLS and CDR2 is YYNGEE. The CDR3 DNA is TGTGCCAGCAGCGTAGCCCTGAAAGGGAGCTATTATGGCTACACCTTC. It yields the protein CASSVALKGSYYGYTF.

This clone turned up a few times. J is TRBJ2-1 and V is TRBV4-2, with 10 bases that match TRBD2. CDR1 is LGHNA and CDR2 is YNFKEQ in the germline V gene. The CDR3 has 16 amino acids. V dropped 1 base and J dropped 6; count of bases not matched to a gene: 6. CDR3 loop: CASSQAVAGGFNEQFF. The CDR3 DNA reads TGTGCCAGCAGCCAAGCGGTAGCGGGAGGTTTCAATGAGCAGTTCTTC.

The rearrangement joins TRBV4-2 to TRBJ2-7, with 7 bases identical to TRBD2. CDR3 length: 17 residues. The V segment lost 2 bases and the J segment 4 bases; nucleotides outside the gene matches: 14. Germline CDR1 is LGHNA and CDR2 is YNFKEQ. The CDR3: CASSQNLNPGLIYEQYF. CDR3 in DNA: TGTGCCAGCAGCCAAAATTTAAACCCGGGACTAATTTACGAGCAGTACTTC.

This sequence joins TRBV30 and TRBJ1-6; D unresolved. The CDR3 sequence is 15 residues long. Germline CDR1 is GTSNPN and CDR2 is SVGIG (reference sequence). Trimming stripped 0 bases from V and 0 bases from J, with 6 bases between. CDR3 coding DNA: TGTGCCTGGAGTGTATCTAGCTCCTATAATTCACCCCTCCACTTT. Protein product: CAWSVSSSYNSPLHF.

This CDR3 reads CASSVASGYYTGELFF. The CDR3 nucleotides read TGTGCCAGCAGCGTAGCTTCGGGCTATTACACCGGGGAGCTGTTTTTT. This chain joins TRBV9 and TRBJ2-2; no clear D. CDR1 is SGDLS and CDR2 is YYNGEE in the germline V gene. This CDR3 contains 16 residues. Deletions cut 0 bases from V and 3 bases from J, with 12 bases between.

The chain couples TRBV6-5 to TRBJ2-7, with D perhaps TRBD1 (5 bases). Germline V gives CDR1 MNHEY, CDR2 SVGAGI. CDR3 size: 12 residues. Trimming shortened V by 6 bases and J by 9 bases, and 15 bases separated the two germline ends. The CDR3 sequence: CASSPPGLGQYF. In nucleotides, the CDR3 is TGTGCCAGCAGCCCCCCAGGGTTGGGGCAGTACTTC.

The V call is TRBV9, the J call TRBJ2-3; no clear D. Trimming removed 0 bases from V and 0 bases from J, with 8 bases in between. Germline V gives CDR1 SGDLS, CDR2 YYNGEE. CDR3 length equals 15 residues. The CDR3 region is CASSVVHTSTDTQYF. In nucleotides, the CDR3 is TGTGCCAGCAGCGTAGTACACACTAGCACAGATACGCAGTATTTT.

V and J are TRBV13 and TRBJ2-2; D unresolved. The germline V and J ends were trimmed by 8 bases and 6 bases, with 10 bases remaining between them. The CDR3 is made up of 12 amino acids. Germline CDR1 reads PRHDT; CDR2 reads FYEKMQ (reference sequence). CDR3 region: CASAMGSGELFF. CDR3 bases: TGTGCCAGCGCTATGGGATCCGGGGAGCTGTTTTTT.

This chain connects TRBV4-1 to TRBJ2-7, with D perhaps TRBD1 (6 bases). Trimming cost V 0 bases and J 0 bases, with 12 bases left between them. Germline assignment: CDR1 MGHRA and CDR2 YSYEKL. The CDR3 covers 16 residues. This CDR3 is CASSQESQGLSYEQYF. CDR3 nucleotides: TGCGCCAGCAGCCAAGAATCACAGGGTCTCTCCTACGAGCAGTACTTC.

This clone has a handful of counts. The J gene is TRBJ1-2, the V gene TRBV5-4; D is perhaps TRBD1 (6 bases). This CDR3 is 14 amino acids long. Germline V CDR1 and CDR2: SGHNT, YYREEE (reference sequence). The V end was cut by 2 bases, the J end by 1 base, with 9 bases between. CDR3 sequence: CASSFRGLNYGYTF. The CDR3 bases are TGTGCCAGCAGCTTCAGGGGCCTTAACTATGGCTACACCTTC.

The genes are TRBV13 and TRBJ2-5; 7 bases fit TRBD2. This CDR3 has 16 amino acids. CDR1 and CDR2 from the germline V gene are PRHDT and FYEKMQ (reference sequence). V gave up 5 bases and J gave up 5 bases; unmatched junction bases: 14. The CDR3 bases are TGTGCCAGCAGCACGGTTGAGGGAAAACTAGCGGAGACCCAGTACTTC. As protein: CASSTVEGKLAETQYF.

V is TRBV7-8 and J is TRBJ2-5; the match to TRBD1 covers 8 bases. Germline trimming cut 5 bases from V and 3 bases from J; bases unmatched to any gene: 8. The germline CDR1 and CDR2 sequences are SGHVS and FQNEAQ. The CDR3 runs to 15 residues. The CDR3 nucleotides read TGTGCCAGCAGCCCGCCGGGACAGGCAAAAGAGACCCAGTACTTC. This translates into CASSPPGQAKETQYF.

V is TRBV5-1 and J is TRBJ2-1; D gene ambiguous. This CDR3 is built from 14 residues. V was shortened by 4 bases and J by 0 bases, with 8 bases between the two germline ends. The germline V gene has CDR1 SGHRS and CDR2 YFSETQ. Written as DNA, the CDR3 is TGCGCCAGCAGCAATGTCGGCTCCTACAATGAGCAGTTCTTC. It encodes CASSNVGSYNEQFF.

The sample holds one count of this clone. The V call is TRBV6-5, the J call TRBJ1-1; TRBD1 matches 8 bases. Germline V gene sequence: CDR1 MNHEY, CDR2 SVGAGI. The CDR3 totals 14 residues. J lost 1 base, V lost 5 bases, and 3 bases had no gene match. The CDR3 here is CASSRDRGNTEAFF. The CDR3, as DNA: TGTGCCAGCAGTCGTGACAGGGGGAACACTGAAGCTTTCTTT.